The sequence of this T cell receptor (beta chain) was determined in a study of response to subunit inactivated influenza vaccine. CDR1 GTSNPN and CDR2 SVGIG come from the germline V gene (reference sequence). This CDR3 region has 12 residues. Trimming left V 3 bases short and J 8 bases short, with 13 bases between. Findings and limits, study-wide: Few additional T cells are recruited per seasonal influenza vaccination, authors suggested.

Only a few counts were recorded for this clonotype. Its specificity is unknown. MiXCR was run by TCRdb on the RT-PCR reads, yielding one entry per CDR3 protein. The sample lists approximately 700,000 distinct CDR3 sequences; about 15% were seen once. The clonotype originates from a man aged 50 or older who received an inactivated influenza vaccine. This chain uses TRBV30 with TRBJ1-2; D is ambiguous. Here the sequenced sample was PBMCs from blood, taken 14 to 15 days before vaccination. The CDR3 bases are TGTGCCTGGAGCCTCGGCACCGGGGGCTACACCTTC. Residues: CAWSLGTGGYTF.